These T cell receptor beta chains were read from a single sample in a study of blood T cell repertoires in COVID-19. Assay: immunoSEQ multiplex PCR; the TCRdb copy retains only in-frame clones and omits some. The table includes approximately 72,000 clones, 75% to 90% detected once. Sequenced sample: peripheral blood. The receptors here all came from an elderly woman with active or convalescent COVID-19. Both conserved end residues are part of each CDR3. Fields, in order: V gene, D gene, clone size, J gene, CDR3 DNA, CDR3 protein. The D gene is left open where the match is weak. The size field is filled for only some rows; it gives once, few, many or a size class.

>TRBV4-2|-|few|TRBJ2-2
TGTGCCAGCAGCCTAACTAGCACCGGGGAGCTGTTTTTT
CASSLTSTGELFF
>TRBV6-5|-|-|TRBJ1-1
TGTGCCAGCATCCCGCCGAGAGGGGGTGGGTCCACTTTCTTT
CASIPPRGGGSTFF
>TRBV4-3|-|-|TRBJ1-2
TGCGCCAGCAGCCAACAGACAGCCGAATCTAACTATGGCTACACCTTC
CASSQQTAESNYGYTF
>TRBV13|TRBD1|-|TRBJ1-1
TGTGCCAGCAGCTCGGGACAGGGGGCGCGCACTGAAGCTTTCTTT
CASSSGQGARTEAFF
>TRBV28|-|-|TRBJ2-7
TGTGCCAGCAGCGTGACGGGGGTTAACTCCTACGAGCAGTACTTC
CASSVTGVNSYEQYF
>TRBV28|TRBD1|-|TRBJ1-2
TGTGCCACCCTCAGGGACCCACAGGGGTCAGACTACACCTTC
CATLRDPQGSDYTF
>TRBV30|-|-|TRBJ1-4
TGTGCCTGGCAACAGGGAATTAATGAAAAACTGTTTTTT
CAWQQGINEKLFF
>TRBV7-2|TRBD2|-|TRBJ2-5
TGTGCCAGCAGCTATCGACGGGGGGTCATGGAGACCCAGTACTTC
CASSYRRGVMETQYF
>TRBV6-6|-|-|TRBJ1-5
TGTGCCAGCACCCTTTGGGGAGGGGGTAATCAGCCCCAGCATTTT
CASTLWGGGNQPQHF
>TRBV10-1|TRBD1|-|TRBJ1-2
TGCGCCAGCAGTGAGCGGCGAACTACAGGGGGCTATGGCTACACCTTC
CASSERRTTGGYGYTF
>TRBV7-9|TRBD1|-|TRBJ2-5
TGTGCCAGCAGCCAAGACAGGGCCCAAGAGACCCAGTACTTC
CASSQDRAQETQYF
>TRBV7-7|-|-|TRBJ1-1
TGTGCCAGCGCCAGGGATATGAACACTGAAGCTTTCTTT
CASARDMNTEAFF
>TRBV6-1|-|once|TRBJ2-5
TGTGCCAGCAGTCCCCCCGGGAGGGGGCGAGAGACCCAGTACTTC
CASSPPGRGRETQYF
>TRBV20-1|TRBD2|-|TRBJ2-1
TGCAGTGCTAGTTTGGCGGGGGGGAAGGATGAGCAGTTCTTC
CSASLAGGKDEQFF
>TRBV5-4|-|-|TRBJ1-2
TGTGCCAGCAGCTTGTCAGGAATCTATGGCTACACCTTC
CASSLSGIYGYTF
>TRBV5-6|-|-|TRBJ2-7
TGTGCCAGCAGATCCTTATCTTCTCACGAGCAGTACTTC
CASRSLSSHEQYF
>TRBV28|-|-|TRBJ2-3
TGTGCCAGCAGCGGTCTTCTAAGCACAGATACGCAGTATTTT
CASSGLLSTDTQYF
>TRBV4-2|TRBD2|-|TRBJ2-5
TGTGCCAGCAGCCAATCCGGTCCGGGACTACAAGAGACCCAGTACTTC
CASSQSGPGLQETQYF
>TRBV12-5|-|-|TRBJ2-5
TGTGCTAGTGGACACCAAAGGGCCGGCCTAGAAAGGACTATGGAGACCCAGTACTTC
CASGHQRAGLERTMETQYF
>TRBV5-4|-|-|TRBJ1-5
TGTGCCAGCAGCTTGGAGGGAGGCAATCAGCCCCAGCATTTT
CASSLEGGNQPQHF